This T cell receptor (beta chain) derives from a study of OX40 agonist ivuxolimab in advanced cancers. Study at large: Dose-escalation subjects each had hepatocellular carcinoma, melanoma, renal cell or head and neck cancer. From 23 to 79 years was the age range, with a mean of around 56 years, and approximately 80% were male. Three patients showed partial responses: one hepatocellular carcinoma and two cutaneous melanoma cases. Notes on the study in general: Averaging showed that CD8+ T cells had more expanded clones than CD4+ did.

Germline lookup yields CDR1 SGHTA and CDR2 FQGTGA. Trimming cost V 0 bases and J 4 bases, with 7 bases left between them. This CDR3 is 13 amino acids long. This table comes from immunoSEQ multiplex PCR, and its TCRdb copy is limited to in-frame clones, with some not included. The sample gives 19,000 or so clones, about 90% of which show up once; over 25% is in the top ten. This clone appeared a single time. As yet, its antigen is unknown. The clonotype comes from an adult with an advanced solid tumor such as melanoma, head and neck, liver or kidney cancer. Source: CD4+ or CD8+ T cells sorted from blood, taken in a trial of the OX40 agonist ivuxolimab. The chain has TRBV7-3 and TRBJ2-7; D may be TRBD2 (5 bases). CDR3 nucleotides: TGTGCCAGCAGCTTAACGCGGACTTACGAGCAGTACTTC. It is translated as CASSLTRTYEQYF. Together with reference TRBV7-3 and TRBJ2-7, the CDR3 gives the full variable domain: GAGVSQTPSNKVTEKGKYVELRCDPISGHTALYWYRQSLGQGPEFLIYFQGTGAADDSGLPNDRFFAVRPEGSVSTLKIQRTERGDSAVYLCASSLTRTYEQYFGPGTRLTVT.